This T cell receptor (beta chain) was identified during a study of tumor-infiltrating lymphocytes in oesophageal squamous cell carcinoma. TCRdb fed the PCR reads into MiXCR, producing one record per CDR3 protein. The repertoire holds more than 10,000 distinct CDR3 sequences, with 50% to 65% as singletons. Input material: esophageal tumor tissue. This receptor was identified in a female donor with esophageal squamous cell carcinoma.

As DNA, the CDR3 is TGTGCCAGCAGTGGCCGGTGGAGCAATCAGCCCCAGCATTTT. Its protein is CASSGRWSNQPQHF. This chain links TRBV25-1 with TRBJ1-5; D not resolved. Germline V gene data show CDR1 as MGHDK and CDR2 as SYGVNS. V dropped 4 bases and J dropped 1 base, with 8 bases sitting between them. The CDR3 is 14 amino acids.